This passage covers 18 T cell receptor beta chains from one sample sequenced in a study of blood T cells in healthy people across ages. A second PCR of about 7 to 12 cycles used a sample-barcoded 5' primer and a J-beta primer mix. TCRdb ran MiXCR on the 5' RACE reads and lists one entry per CDR3 protein. The profile shows 600,000 to 850,000 distinct CDR3 sequences, 25% of them singletons. The data were also submitted as part of a second study, on T cells of mothers and their children.

The sequencing input was blood. The receptors originated from a boy between 5 and 17 years old in good health.

This sequence joins TRBV5-1 and TRBJ2-1; the match to TRBD1 covers 7 bases. This CDR3 has 15 amino acids. Germline trimming cut 6 bases from V and 7 bases from J; bases unmatched to any gene: 13. In germline, CDR1 is SGHRS, CDR2 YFSETQ. The CDR3 nucleotides read TGCGCCAGCAACGCCTTTAGACAGGGAAGAAATGAGCAGTTCTTC. Translating it yields CASNAFRQGRNEQFF.

The table lists this clonotype with a count of one. In DNA, the CDR3 is TGTGCCAGCAGCCCACTAGCGGGAGCGGGGCCAGGGTTGAAGACCCAGTACTTC. It encodes CASSPLAGAGPGLKTQYF. The chain couples TRBV7-6 to TRBJ2-5; 11 bases agree with TRBD2. The ends lost 5 bases at V and 6 bases at J; junction bases unmatched: 17. Germline V lookup: CDR1 SGHVS, CDR2 FNYEAQ. The CDR3 has 18 residues. Full variable domain (missing parts from reference TRBV7-6 and TRBJ2-5): GAGVSQSPRYKVTKRGQDVALRCDPISGHVSLYWYRQALGQGPEFLTYFNYEAQQDKSGLPNDRFSAERPEGSISTLTIQRTEQRDSAMYRCASSPLAGAGPGLKTQYFGPGTRLLVL.

The chain is built from TRBV12-3 or TRBV12-4 and TRBJ2-3, with TRBD2 matching over 10 bases. The CDR3 totals 19 residues. The V gene end was trimmed by 7 bases and the J gene end by 2 bases; junction bases not matched to a gene: 18. CDR3 DNA: TGTGCCAGCACCCCGAAGACTTTTCGGACTAGCGGTGACACAGATACGCAGTATTTT. Amino acids: CASTPKTFRTSGDTDTQYF.

The chain carries TRBV19 and TRBJ2-2; 10 nucleotides line up with TRBD1. CDR1 is LNHDA and CDR2 is SQIVND in the germline V gene (reference sequence). V shed 7 bases and J 6 bases; nucleotides not matched to a gene: 8. This CDR3 is 15 amino acids long. The CDR3 nucleotides read TGTGCCAGTACCATGGGACAGGGGCATCCCGGGGAGCTGTTTTTT. It specifies CASTMGQGHPGELFF.

This chain uses TRBV4-1 with TRBJ1-4; D is possibly TRBD1 (5 bases). Trimming removed 3 bases from V and 7 bases from J, with 15 bases in between. This CDR3 comprises 15 residues. CDR1 and CDR2 from the germline V gene are MGHRA and YSYEKL. CDR3 coding DNA: TGCGCCAGCAGCCAGGAATGGGCAGGGCTTGAAAAACTGTTTTTT. It specifies CASSQEWAGLEKLFF.

At least ten counts were recorded for this clonotype. The chain has TRBV27 and TRBJ2-4, with TRBD2 identical over 9 bases. Trimming took 5 bases from V and 3 from J; bases not matched to a gene: 17. CDR1 is MNHEY and CDR2 is SMNVEV in the germline V gene (reference sequence). The CDR3 is 19 residues long. CDR3 protein: CASSPQGLAPWTYKNIQYF. The CDR3 DNA reads as TGTGCCAGCAGTCCACAGGGACTAGCTCCTTGGACCTACAAAAACATTCAGTACTTC.

This clonotype was recorded many times. This chain connects TRBV6-1 to TRBJ2-7; D may correspond to TRBD1 or TRBD2 (5 bases each). V was shortened by 5 bases and J by 9 bases, with 17 bases between the two germline ends. CDR3 length equals 13 residues. Germline V gene data show CDR1 as MNHNS and CDR2 as SASEGT. The CDR3 nucleotides read TGTGCCAGCAGTTGGGTCGTCGGGGCTGGGCAGTACTTC. It yields the protein CASSWVVGAGQYF.

The chain employs TRBV20-1 and TRBJ2-5; 8 bases fit TRBD2. The CDR3 has 14 amino acids. Germline CDR1 is DFQATT and CDR2 is SNEGSKA (reference sequence). The V gene end was trimmed by 5 bases and the J gene end by 2 bases; junction bases not matched to a gene: 7. Written as DNA, the CDR3 is TGCAGTGCTGACCGGGGGGGCGTACAAGAGACCCAGTACTTC. Protein sequence: CSADRGGVQETQYF.

This clonotype was counted a few times. This chain uses TRBV12-3 or TRBV12-4 with TRBJ2-3; D is unclear. There are 13 residues in the CDR3. Trimming removed 0 bases from V and 9 bases from J, with 10 bases in between. Written as DNA, the CDR3 is TGTGCCAGCAGTTTAGCGCTTACCGCAACGCAGTATTTT. It specifies CASSLALTATQYF.

This clonotype was picked up a small number of times. The V call is TRBV28, the J call TRBJ2-4, with D unclear. CDR3 length: 15 amino acids. Deletions cut 5 bases from V and 0 bases from J, with 11 bases between. CDR1 and CDR2 from the germline V gene are MDHEN and SYDVKM. This CDR3 is CASSPSTLAKNIQYF. The CDR3, as DNA: TGTGCCAGCAGTCCCTCGACACTAGCCAAAAACATTCAGTACTTC.

CDR3 sequence: CASSDGTGGDGTEAFF. The CDR3, as DNA: TGTGCCAGCAGCGACGGGACAGGGGGTGACGGCACTGAAGCTTTCTTT. The V gene is TRBV9, the J gene TRBJ1-1, with 11 bases lining up with TRBD1. Germline CDR1 reads SGDLS; CDR2 reads YYNGEE. Trimming cost V 3 bases and J 4 bases; bases outside gene matches: 8. The CDR3 spans 16 residues.

This clonotype has just one count. One end of the junction is discordant with germline, which a read error may explain. The chain carries TRBV7-3 and TRBJ2-1; 9 bases are shared with TRBD2. The CDR3 sequence is 14 residues long. The germline V gene encodes CDR1 SGHTA and CDR2 FQGTGA. The CDR3 DNA reads as TGTGCCGGCAGCTTTAGCGGGAGTGGGGATGAGCAGTTCTTC. Translated: CAGSFSGSGDEQFF. Combining the CDR3 with reference TRBV7-3 and TRBJ2-1 gives the whole variable domain GAGVSQTPSNKVTEKGKYVELRCDPISGHTALYWYRQSLGQGPEFLIYFQGTGAADDSGLPNDRFFAVRPEGSVSTLKIQRTERGDSAVYLCAGSFSGSGDEQFFGPGTRLTVL.

This clonotype has only a few counts. This chain connects TRBV12-3 or TRBV12-4 to TRBJ2-5; D remains ambiguous. The DNA end is more similar to TRBJ2-7, so the J call may be wrong. The CDR3 runs to 14 residues. In nucleotides, the CDR3 is TGTGCCAGCAGTTTGTCGGGCTCCGACTACGAGCAGTACTTC. Its translation: CASSLSGSDYEQYF.

The chain links TRBV12-3 or TRBV12-4 to TRBJ1-5, with 7 bases that match TRBD1. The CDR3 has 17 residues. V was clipped by 2 bases and J by 3 bases; unmatched bases: 10. In DNA form, the CDR3 reads TGTGCCAGCAGTTTACCGAAACAGGGGCCCCCCAATCAGCCCCAGCATTTT. Translated: CASSLPKQGPPNQPQHF.

V gene TRBV6-1 combines with J gene TRBJ1-4; no firm D call. This CDR3 spans 13 amino acids. From germline, CDR1 is MNHNS and CDR2 SASEGT. The V end was cut by 2 bases, the J end by 6 bases, with 7 bases between. This CDR3 reads CASSELDHEKLFF. DNA of the CDR3: TGTGCCAGCAGTGAACTCGACCATGAAAAACTGTTTTTT.

This clonotype appeared a few times. The V gene is TRBV12-3 or TRBV12-4, the J gene TRBJ1-1; D uncertain. The length of the CDR3 is 12 residues. Trimming shortened V by 6 bases and J by 9 bases, and 14 bases separated the two germline ends. This chain's CDR3 is CASSPGVTKAFF. The CDR3 nucleotides read TGTGCCAGCAGCCCCGGGGTCACCAAAGCTTTCTTT.

This clonotype was recorded at least ten times. The chain couples TRBV7-2 to TRBJ2-5, with D tentatively TRBD1 (5 bases). With the DNA end fitting TRBJ2-7 better, the J assignment may be wrong. The CDR3 contains 13 residues. CDR1 is SGHTA, CDR2 FQGNSA, per germline. This CDR3 reads CASGPLRDYEQYF. In DNA, the CDR3 is TGTGCCAGCGGTCCTCTCAGGGACTACGAGCAGTACTTC.

This clonotype was seen more than once but under ten times. This chain links TRBV5-1 with TRBJ2-1, with D possibly being TRBD1 (6 bases). The germline V gene has CDR1 SGHRS and CDR2 YFSETQ. Trimming took 7 bases from V and 3 from J, leaving 17 bases between them. This CDR3 region has 15 residues. CDR3 protein: CASRLRDILYNEQFF. The CDR3 nucleotides read TGCGCCAGCCGGTTGAGGGACATCCTCTACAATGAGCAGTTCTTC. Using reference TRBV5-1 and TRBJ2-1 for the parts outside the CDR3, the full variable domain is KAGVTQTPRYLIKTRGQQVTLSCSPISGHRSVSWYQQTPGQGLQFLFEYFSETQRNKGNFPGRFSGRQFSNSRSEMNVSTLELGDSALYLCASRLRDILYNEQFFGPGTRLTVL.